Presented here are 26 T cell receptor beta chains from one specimen sequenced in a study of cytomegalovirus exposure and HLA in healthy donors. Measured with immunoSEQ multiplex PCR; TCRdb has only the in-frame clones, and not every one. The sample gives hundreds of thousands of clones, 86% of which show up once; approximately 0.86% is in the top ten. Sequenced: PBMCs. These receptors all come from a woman younger than 30 in good health and CMV-seronegative.

The chain has TRBV5-8 and TRBJ1-1, with 9 bases matching TRBD1. With V trimmed by 3 bases and J by 7 bases, 4 bases remained unmatched. The CDR3 consists of 13 residues. Germline values: CDR1 SGHTS, CDR2 YDEGEE. The CDR3 nucleotides are TGTGCCAGCAGCTGGGGACAGGGCGGTGAAGCTTTCTTT. As protein: CASSWGQGGEAFF.

This clone was recorded a few times. The gene calls are TRBV11-2 and TRBJ2-7, with 8 bases matching TRBD2. V lost 8 bases and J lost 7; bases outside the gene matches: 13. The CDR3 has 14 amino acids. CDR1 SGHAT and CDR2 FQNNGV come from the germline V gene. The CDR3 bases are TGTGCCAGCTCGAAGGCGGGAGGAAGAGGAGAGCAGTACTTC. This encodes CASSKAGGRGEQYF.

The chain links TRBV29-1 to TRBJ2-1, with 7 bases fitting TRBD2. CDR3 length: 11 amino acids. With 7 bases clipped from V and 7 bases from J, the junction kept 4 bases outside the gene matches. Germline V lookup: CDR1 SQVTM, CDR2 ANQGSEA. This CDR3 is CSGGLGNEQFF. For the CDR3, the DNA is TGCAGCGGCGGACTAGGGAATGAGCAGTTCTTC.

The V call is TRBV10-2, the J call TRBJ2-2, with D possibly being TRBD1 (6 bases). There are 16 residues in the CDR3. Germline lookup yields CDR1 WSHSY and CDR2 SAAADI. V dropped 7 bases and J dropped 0 bases, with 15 bases sitting between them. CDR3 bases: TGCGCCAGCAATAAGGGGACAATAACGAACACCGGGGAGCTGTTTTTT. Protein sequence: CASNKGTITNTGELFF.

This rearrangement joins TRBV28 to TRBJ1-2; 8 bases agree with TRBD1. Looked up from germline, CDR1 is MDHEN and CDR2 is SYDVKM. This CDR3 comprises 17 residues. V was pared by 6 bases and J by 8 bases, with 20 bases of the junction left unmatched. This CDR3 is CASSPAGGAGGVGGYTF. Written as DNA, the CDR3 is TGTGCCAGCAGCCCCGCTGGGGGTGCAGGGGGCGTTGGGGGCTACACCTTC.

The chain uses TRBV6-1 and TRBJ1-2; 7 positions match TRBD1. The V segment lost 6 bases and the J segment 9 bases; nucleotides outside the gene matches: 7. The germline V gene has CDR1 MNHNS and CDR2 SASEGT. This CDR3 contains 12 residues. The CDR3 DNA follows: TGTGCCAGCAGCAAGCGACAGGGAAGCTACACCTTC. Translation gives CASSKRQGSYTF.

This clone was picked up one time. The chain recombines TRBV15 with TRBJ2-1, with TRBD2 matching over 7 bases. V lost 9 bases, J lost 2 bases, and 10 bases stayed unmatched. CDR1 is LNHNV, CDR2 YYDKDF, per germline (reference sequence). The CDR3 sequence is 15 residues long. CDR3 in DNA: TGTGCCACGGATCCCGGGACTATGACCTACAATGAGCAGTTCTTC. It specifies CATDPGTMTYNEQFF.

This chain connects TRBV2 to TRBJ1-1; D unresolved. V was shortened by 10 bases and J by 0 bases, with 9 bases between the two germline ends. Germline lookup yields CDR1 SNHLY and CDR2 FYNNEI. This CDR3 contains 12 residues. DNA of the CDR3: TGTGCCACCGCGAACTTGAACACTGAAGCTTTCTTT. It encodes CATANLNTEAFF.

J is TRBJ1-2 and V is TRBV2; a weak D match, TRBD1 (5 bases). Trimming stripped 8 bases from V and 7 bases from J, with 17 bases between. CDR1 is SNHLY, CDR2 FYNNEI, per germline. The CDR3 runs 13 residues. DNA of the CDR3: TGTGCCAGCCAGGACACTCTCGTGGCTGGCTACACCTTC. The encoded protein is CASQDTLVAGYTF.

This clone was counted a single time. The V and J genes are TRBV11-2 and TRBJ1-2; D ambiguous. CDR3 size: 12 residues. CDR1 SGHAT and CDR2 FQNNGV come from the germline V gene. V was pared by 4 bases and J by 2 bases, with 5 bases between. CDR3 in DNA: TGTGCCAGCAGCTCCCAGAACTATGGCTACACCTTC. As protein: CASSSQNYGYTF.

This rearrangement joins TRBV7-7 to TRBJ2-1; a weak D match, TRBD2 (6 bases). With 2 bases removed from V and 1 base from J, the gap between germline ends came to 12 bases. This CDR3 is 16 amino acids long. Germline CDR1 is SSHAT and CDR2 is FNYEAQ (reference sequence). For the CDR3, the DNA is TGTGCCAGCAGCTTAAGGAGGGCAGGGTCCTACAATGAGCAGTTCTTC. This translates into CASSLRRAGSYNEQFF.

CDR3 residues: CASRGLGAGAYEQYF. The CDR3 coding sequence is TGTGCCAGCAGGGGTCTCGGGGCGGGAGCCTACGAGCAGTACTTC. The chain joins TRBV7-2 to TRBJ2-7; 7 bases map to TRBD2. Trimming cost V 6 bases and J 2 bases; bases outside gene matches: 10. The CDR3 is made up of 15 amino acids. CDR1 is SGHTA, CDR2 FQGNSA, per germline.

The chain employs TRBV27 and TRBJ2-4; 8 positions match TRBD2. Germline V gene lookup returns CDR1 MNHEY and CDR2 SMNVEV (reference sequence). Trimming cost V 5 bases and J 8 bases; bases outside gene matches: 5. The CDR3 spans 13 residues. This chain's CDR3 is CASSIWRGDIQYF. Written as DNA, the CDR3 is TGTGCCAGCAGTATCTGGCGGGGGGACATTCAGTACTTC.

The chain links TRBV25-1 to TRBJ1-2, with D possibly TRBD1 on 5 matching bases. V was pared by 3 bases and J by 0 bases, with 8 bases between. The germline V gene encodes CDR1 MGHDK and CDR2 SYGVNS. The CDR3 covers 14 residues. In nucleotides, the CDR3 is TGTGCCAGCAGTGACGGGGGGTCTAACTATGGCTACACCTTC. Residues: CASSDGGSNYGYTF.

The rearrangement uses TRBV2 and TRBJ2-2; D may be TRBD2 (6 bases). The germline CDR1 and CDR2 sequences are SNHLY and FYNNEI. This CDR3 spans 13 amino acids. V was cut by 8 bases and J by 8 bases, with 15 bases left in between. CDR3 coding DNA: TGTGCCAGCCGACTAGAGGGTAGTGGGGAGCTGTTTTTT. Translating gives CASRLEGSGELFF.

The V and J genes are TRBV28 and TRBJ2-6; D is uncertain. Trimming left V 5 bases short and J 4 bases short, with 15 bases between. The CDR3 length is 16 residues. The germline gives CDR1 MDHEN, CDR2 SYDVKM. CDR3 sequence (DNA): TGTGCCAGCAGTACCCCTTCCGGGTCAGGGGCCAACGTCCTGACTTTC. The encoded protein is CASSTPSGSGANVLTF.

The rearrangement links TRBV29-1 to TRBJ2-7, with 8 bases matching TRBD1. The CDR3 contains 14 residues. Trimming removed 4 bases from V and 4 bases from J; junction bases left unmatched: 9. In germline, CDR1 is SQVTM, CDR2 ANQGSEA. Here the CDR3 reads CSVGGKTGEYEQYF. CDR3 nucleotide sequence: TGCAGCGTTGGCGGGAAGACAGGGGAATACGAGCAGTACTTC.

The J gene is TRBJ1-2, the V gene TRBV2; unclear D gene. CDR1 SNHLY and CDR2 FYNNEI come from the germline V gene. V lost 4 bases to trimming and J lost 0 bases, with 9 bases between them. The CDR3 loop spans 14 amino acids. The CDR3 loop reads CASSVYRTNYGYTF. The CDR3 nucleotides read TGTGCCAGCAGTGTTTACAGAACTAACTATGGCTACACCTTC.

The CDR3 DNA reads as TGTGCCAGCAGTCGGAGCACAGATACGCAGTATTTT. It codes for CASSRSTDTQYF. The gene calls are TRBV28 and TRBJ2-3; D not resolved. Deletions cut 5 bases from V and 0 bases from J, with 3 bases between. Germline V lookup: CDR1 MDHEN, CDR2 SYDVKM. This CDR3 spans 12 amino acids.

V gene TRBV18 combines with J gene TRBJ2-1; no reliable D call. The CDR3 loop spans 14 amino acids. Trimming cost V 0 bases and J 5 bases, with 8 bases left between them. The germline V gene has CDR1 KGHSH and CDR2 LQKENI. The CDR3 coding sequence is TGTGCCAGCTCACCACCGAATACAGACAATGAGCAGTTCTTC. Translating gives CASSPPNTDNEQFF.

The J gene is TRBJ2-5, the V gene TRBV6-1; TRBD1 is a possible D gene (6 bases). There are 13 residues in the CDR3. Germline V gene data show CDR1 as MNHNS and CDR2 as SASEGT. V gave up 3 bases and J gave up 5 bases, with 10 bases separating them. CDR3 protein: CASSDVRGETQYF. Written as DNA, the CDR3 is TGTGCCAGCAGTGACGTAAGGGGGGAGACCCAGTACTTC.

The chain uses TRBV2 and TRBJ2-5; 9 nucleotides match TRBD2. The CDR3 has 15 residues. The V gene's germline CDR1 is SNHLY and CDR2 FYNNEI. Trimming took 6 bases from V and 4 from J; bases not matched to a gene: 9. CDR3 sequence reads: CASSPAGTSLETQYF. In nucleotides, the CDR3 is TGTGCCAGCAGCCCCGCCGGGACTAGCTTAGAGACCCAGTACTTC.

V is TRBV28 and J is TRBJ1-6; unclear D gene. The CDR3 is 16 amino acids. The V and J ends lost 1 base and 4 bases respectively, with 11 bases between them. Germline assignment: CDR1 MDHEN and CDR2 SYDVKM. The CDR3 region is CASSLSQLSYNSPLHF. The CDR3 DNA reads as TGTGCCAGCAGTTTATCACAGCTTTCGTATAATTCACCCCTCCACTTT.

The V gene is TRBV2, the J gene TRBJ2-3; D perhaps matches TRBD2 (6 bases). This CDR3 region has 11 residues. CDR1 and CDR2 from the germline V gene are SNHLY and FYNNEI. Trimming pared 7 bases from V and 6 bases from J, leaving 8 bases between. The CDR3, as DNA: TGTGCCAGCACTGGGAGGGATACGCAGTATTTT. This codes for CASTGRDTQYF.

The V call is TRBV7-8, the J call TRBJ1-5; no clear D. V lost 1 base to trimming and J lost 4 bases, with 14 bases between them. Germline loops: CDR1 SGHVS, CDR2 FQNEAQ. The CDR3 has 16 amino acids. The CDR3 reads CASSLEAGRRNQPQHF. The CDR3 bases are TGTGCCAGCAGCTTAGAGGCCGGCAGGAGGAATCAGCCCCAGCATTTT. Full variable domain (missing parts from reference TRBV7-8 and TRBJ1-5): GAGVSQSPRYKVAKRGQDVALRCDPISGHVSLFWYQQALGQGPEFLTYFQNEAQLDKSGLPSDRFFAERPEGSVSTLKIQRTQQEDSAVYLCASSLEAGRRNQPQHFGDGTRLSIL.

CDR3 in amino acids: CASSLPGASSNEQYF. The CDR3 DNA follows: TGTGCCAGCAGTTTACCCGGTGCTAGTTCAAACGAGCAGTACTTC. The chain joins TRBV28 to TRBJ2-7; D is ambiguous. This CDR3 comprises 15 residues. Germline V gives CDR1 MDHEN, CDR2 SYDVKM. V shed 2 bases and J shed 5 bases, with 16 bases lying between them.